Below, 28 T cell receptor beta chains from the same sample are listed, as sequenced in a study of neurological immune-mediated disorders. From the 5' RACE reads, TCRdb called clonotypes with MiXCR, one entry per CDR3 protein. Of about 46,000 distinct CDR3 sequences listed, roughly 3% are singletons. What was sequenced was PBMCs. The receptors were gathered from a woman aged 50 to 65 with multiple sclerosis.

On this clonotype: It is unclear where the CDR3 begins or ends on the DNA, so no DNA is shown, and the CDR3 is as TCRdb lists it. The CDR3 region is CSVALGASAYEQYFGPGTEAFF. The chain employs TRBV20-1 and TRBJ1-1. Both ends counted, the CDR3 spans 22 residues. CDR1 and CDR2 (germline): DFQATT, SNEGSKA (reference sequence).

V is TRBV10-2 and J is TRBJ2-4; TRBD1 agrees at 10 bases. The trim removed 0 bases at V and 9 bases at J, leaving 2 bases unmatched. The CDR3 is made up of 14 amino acids. Germline V gives CDR1 WSHSY, CDR2 SAAADI. CDR3 residues: CASSESDRGGIQYF. The CDR3 nucleotides read TGCGCCAGCAGTGAGTCGGACAGGGGGGGCATTCAGTACTTC.

In its sample, this clonotype was seen many times. The rearrangement uses TRBV6-1 and TRBJ2-5; tentatively, D is TRBD1 (5 bases). Germline CDR1 reads MNHNS; CDR2 reads SASEGT. The CDR3 consists of 15 residues. V was clipped by 2 bases and J by 8 bases, with 18 bases between them. CDR3 sequence (DNA): TGTGCCAGCAGTGAAAAAGTGGCAGGGCAAAGTACCCAGTACTTC. Protein sequence: CASSEKVAGQSTQYF.

This clonotype has ten or more counts. The V gene is TRBV11-2, the J gene TRBJ2-1, with unresolved D. The CDR3 spans 16 residues. Germline CDR1 is SGHAT and CDR2 is FQNNGV. Trimming shortened V by 4 bases and J by 0 bases, and 13 bases separated the two germline ends. The CDR3 nucleotides read TGTGCCAGCAGCTCACAATGGACGAGCTCCTACAATGAGCAGTTCTTC. Translated: CASSSQWTSSYNEQFF. Based on the CDR3 plus reference TRBV11-2 and TRBJ2-1, the full variable domain is EAGVAQSPRYKIIEKRQSVAFWCNPISGHATLYWYQQILGQGPKLLIQFQNNGVVDDSQLPKDRFSAERLKGVDSTLKIQPAKLEDSAVYLCASSSQWTSSYNEQFFGPGTRLTVL.

There are a few counts of this clonotype. V gene TRBV5-4 combines with J gene TRBJ2-2, with 8 bases matching TRBD2. CDR3 length: 14 residues. Germline V gene sequence: CDR1 SGHNT, CDR2 YYREEE (reference sequence). Unmatched junction bases numbered 4, after V lost 4 bases and J lost 5 bases. Written as DNA, the CDR3 is TGTGCCAGCAGCCCGGGACTAGAGACCGGGGAGCTGTTTTTT. It codes for CASSPGLETGELFF. Based on the CDR3 plus reference TRBV5-4 and TRBJ2-2, the full variable domain is ETGVTQSPTHLIKTRGQQVTLRCSSQSGHNTVSWYQQALGQGPQFIFQYYREEENGRGNFPPRFSGLQFPNYSSELNVNALELDDSALYLCASSPGLETGELFFGEGSRLTVL.

This clonotype was picked up many times. The gene calls are TRBV12-3 or TRBV12-4 and TRBJ2-3, with 7 bases identical to TRBD1. Unmatched junction bases numbered 10, after V lost 3 bases and J lost 1 base. This CDR3 is 17 amino acids long. The CDR3 DNA reads TGTGCCAGCAGTTTTGTCCCCGGGACAGAACGCACAGATACGCAGTATTTT. Translation gives CASSFVPGTERTDTQYF.

This clonotype was seen ten or more times. V usage is TRBV20-1 and J usage is TRBJ2-5; no clear D gene. CDR1 DFQATT and CDR2 SNEGSKA come from the germline V gene (reference sequence). Deletions cut 5 bases from V and 3 bases from J, with 7 bases between. The CDR3 length is 11 residues. This CDR3 reads CSAPPKETQYF. DNA of the CDR3: TGCAGTGCTCCTCCTAAAGAGACCCAGTACTTC.

This clonotype was seen repeatedly, ten times or more. The V call is TRBV5-1, the J call TRBJ2-1; 10 bases fit TRBD1. CDR3 length: 14 amino acids. In germline, CDR1 is SGHRS, CDR2 YFSETQ. J was trimmed by 10 bases and V by 7 bases; bases with no gene match: 11. The CDR3 DNA is TGCGCCAGCGTCCCTGGGACAGGGGACCGGGAGCAGTTCTTC. Its translation: CASVPGTGDREQFF.

The table lists this clonotype with a count of one. This CDR3 reads CASSLGQGYGWMVGTEAFF. DNA for the CDR3: TGTGCCAGCAGCTTGGGACAGGGGTATGGTTGGATGGTTGGGACTGAAGCTTTCTTT. The rearrangement uses TRBV5-6 and TRBJ1-1, with TRBD1 identical over 8 bases. Germline values: CDR1 SGHDT, CDR2 YYEEEE. Germline trimming cut 0 bases from V and 5 bases from J; bases unmatched to any gene: 18. There are 19 residues in the CDR3.

This clonotype was counted ten times or more. The chain combines TRBV20-1 with TRBJ2-1; D not resolved. Germline assignment: CDR1 DFQATT and CDR2 SNEGSKA (reference sequence). Trimming stripped 4 bases from V and 0 bases from J, with 10 bases between. This CDR3 has 14 residues. The chain's CDR3 is CSATDASSYNEQFF. The CDR3 DNA follows: TGCAGTGCTACGGACGCCAGCTCCTACAATGAGCAGTTCTTC.

The table lists this clonotype with a few counts. At one end, the junction sequence differs from germline, possibly due to a read error. The CDR3 loop reads CSARVSGDNSTLNF. CDR3 bases: TGCAGTGCTAGAGTTTCGGGTGATAATTCAACCCTCAACTTT. The V gene is TRBV20-1, the J gene TRBJ1-6; no clear D. The CDR3 runs 14 residues. Germline V gene data show CDR1 as DFQATT and CDR2 as SNEGSKA (reference sequence).

This clonotype was observed many times. The gene calls are TRBV3-1 and TRBJ2-1; 13 nucleotides agree with TRBD2. V was pared by 4 bases and J by 9 bases, with 9 bases of the junction left unmatched. The CDR3 length is 16 residues. Germline V gene sequence: CDR1 LGHDT, CDR2 YNNKEL (reference sequence). The CDR3 loop is CASSPQLAGGYGEQFF. CDR3 in DNA: TGTGCCAGCAGCCCACAACTAGCGGGAGGGTACGGTGAGCAGTTCTTC.

This clonotype was seen many times. The genes are TRBV20-1 and TRBJ2-1; 11 positions agree with TRBD2. The germline gives CDR1 DFQATT, CDR2 SNEGSKA (reference sequence). The CDR3 contains 16 residues. V lost 0 bases, J lost 6 bases, and 7 bases stayed unmatched. The CDR3 reads CSARDVRLAGGNEQFF. CDR3 DNA sequence: TGCAGTGCTAGAGATGTCCGGCTAGCGGGGGGCAATGAGCAGTTCTTC.

This clonotype was recorded at least ten times. The chain is built from TRBV28 and TRBJ2-4; TRBD2 aligns across 8 bases. The CDR3 sequence is 14 residues long. The germline V gene encodes CDR1 MDHEN and CDR2 SYDVKM. V gave up 5 bases and J gave up 7 bases; unmatched junction bases: 7. This CDR3 reads CASSPTGGQNIQYF. CDR3 in DNA: TGTGCCAGCAGTCCAACGGGAGGGCAGAACATTCAGTACTTC.

This clonotype was detected many times. The chain links TRBV5-1 to TRBJ2-7; TRBD1 agrees at 8 bases. The CDR3 totals 14 residues. J was trimmed by 5 bases and V by 0 bases; bases with no gene match: 4. Germline V gene data show CDR1 as SGHRS and CDR2 as YFSETQ. Written as DNA, the CDR3 is TGCGCCAGCAGCTTGGCGTCAGGGGGCAACGAGCAGTACTTC. Translated, it gives CASSLASGGNEQYF.

The chain has TRBV2 and TRBJ2-1, with 11 nucleotides matching TRBD1. CDR1 and CDR2 (germline): SNHLY, FYNNEI. V shed 3 bases, J shed 8 bases, and the junction held 6 bases outside the gene matches. The CDR3 extends over 15 amino acids. The CDR3: CASSETGTGGYEQFF. DNA of the CDR3: TGTGCCAGCAGTGAGACCGGGACAGGGGGTTATGAGCAGTTCTTC. Full variable domain (outside the CDR3, taken from reference TRBV2 and TRBJ2-1): EPEVTQTPSHQVTQMGQEVILRCVPISNHLYFYWYRQILGQKVEFLVSFYNNEISEKSEIFDDQFSVERPDGSNFTLKIRSTKLEDSAMYFCASSETGTGGYEQFFGPGTRLTVL.

The sample holds many counts of this clonotype. The CDR3 DNA is TGCAGTGCCCTCAGGGTGATGGGTAATTCACCCCTCCACTTT. Residues: CSALRVMGNSPLHF. J is TRBJ1-6 and V is TRBV20-1; D may be TRBD1 (5 bases). This CDR3 is built from 14 residues. Trimming left V 6 bases short and J 6 bases short, with 15 bases between. From germline, CDR1 is DFQATT and CDR2 SNEGSKA (reference sequence).

This clonotype has ten or more counts. This chain connects TRBV24-1 to TRBJ2-2, with TRBD2 matching 12 bases. CDR1 is KGHDR and CDR2 is SFDVKD in the germline V gene. This CDR3 spans 20 amino acids. V lost 2 bases and J lost 5; bases outside the gene matches: 14. The CDR3 region is CATSDSGSGTSGLRTGELFF. The CDR3 DNA reads as TGTGCCACCAGTGATTCTGGTTCAGGGACTAGCGGGCTACGGACCGGGGAGCTGTTTTTT.

Ten or more counts support this clonotype. The genes are TRBV20-1 and TRBJ2-2; TRBD1 is a possible D gene (5 bases). The CDR3 runs to 15 residues. Germline V gene data show CDR1 as DFQATT and CDR2 as SNEGSKA (reference sequence). Trimming removed 2 bases at V and 0 bases at J, with 10 bases between. The CDR3 reads CSARKGSTNTGELFF. DNA of the CDR3: TGCAGTGCTAGAAAGGGGTCCACGAACACCGGGGAGCTGTTTTTT.

Many counts were recorded for this clonotype. This chain links TRBV6-1 with TRBJ2-1; 9 bases align to TRBD2. With 2 bases clipped from V and 4 bases from J, the junction kept 6 bases outside the gene matches. There are 16 residues in the CDR3. Germline assignment: CDR1 MNHNS and CDR2 SASEGT. DNA of the CDR3: TGTGCCAGCAGTGAAATGGGACTAGCCAGTTACAATGAGCAGTTCTTC. Amino acids: CASSEMGLASYNEQFF.

This clonotype has at least ten counts. This CDR3 is CASSPALGLVMETQYF. CDR3 DNA sequence: TGTGCCAGCAGCCCAGCACTGGGACTAGTGATGGAGACCCAGTACTTC. The chain joins TRBV7-9 to TRBJ2-5; 8 bases are shared with TRBD2. This CDR3 contains 16 residues. From germline, CDR1 is SEHNR and CDR2 FQNEAQ (reference sequence). V lost 5 bases to trimming and J lost 5 bases; unmatched junction nucleotides: 13. The whole variable domain, remainder taken from reference TRBV7-9 and TRBJ2-5, is DTGVSQNPRHKITKRGQNVTFRCDPISEHNRLYWYRQTLGQGPEFLTYFQNEAQLEKSRLLSDRFSAERPKGSFSTLEIQRTEQGDSAMYLCASSPALGLVMETQYFGPGTRLLVL.

This clonotype was recorded at least ten times. The CDR3 is CASSARNTEAFF. The DNA of the CDR3 is TGTGCCAGCAGTGCTAGGAACACTGAAGCTTTCTTT. The chain employs TRBV12-3 or TRBV12-4 and TRBJ1-1; D call uncertain. The CDR3 contains 12 residues. Deletions cut 5 bases from V and 1 base from J, with 5 bases between.

This clonotype was observed many times. This chain joins TRBV7-9 and TRBJ2-1; 14 positions match TRBD2. The CDR3 totals 20 residues. After removal of 3 bases from V and 7 bases from J, the junction contained 17 bases not matched to a gene. Germline V lookup: CDR1 SEHNR, CDR2 FQNEAQ (reference sequence). In DNA, the CDR3 is TGTGCCAGCAGCTTGCCGGGACTAGCGGGAGTAGGTCTCCGTGATAATGAGCAGTTCTTC. Amino acids: CASSLPGLAGVGLRDNEQFF.

Many counts were recorded for this clonotype. This chain connects TRBV7-2 to TRBJ2-5; 9 bases fit TRBD2. Germline assignment: CDR1 SGHTA and CDR2 FQGNSA. The ends lost 5 bases at V and 6 bases at J; junction bases unmatched: 10. The CDR3 totals 15 residues. The CDR3 DNA sequence: TGTGCCAGCAGCCCCCGCGGCGGGAGGGTACAGACCCAGTACTTC. Protein sequence: CASSPRGGRVQTQYF.

This clonotype occurred many times. The chain recombines TRBV5-1 with TRBJ2-3; weak D call: TRBD1 (6 bases). The V end was cut by 3 bases, the J end by 4 bases, with 12 bases between. CDR1 and CDR2 (germline): SGHRS, YFSETQ. CDR3 size: 14 residues. DNA of the CDR3: TGCGCCAGCAGCTCGACCGAGGGGGCAGATACGCAGTATTTT. Its protein is CASSSTEGADTQYF.

V and J are TRBV15 and TRBJ2-5; 11 nucleotides match TRBD2. CDR1 is LNHNV and CDR2 is YYDKDF in the germline V gene (reference sequence). This CDR3 contains 18 residues. The trim removed 0 bases at V and 2 bases at J, leaving 8 bases unmatched. The CDR3 DNA follows: TGTGCCACCAGCAGAGATACTGTCGGGACTAGCGGACAAGAGACCCAGTACTTC. Its translation is CATSRDTVGTSGQETQYF.

This clonotype was observed at least ten times. V and J are TRBV20-1 and TRBJ2-1; tentatively, D is TRBD2 (7 bases). Germline CDR1 is DFQATT and CDR2 is SNEGSKA (reference sequence). Trimming removed 2 bases from V and 3 bases from J, with 20 bases in between. This CDR3 comprises 17 residues. The CDR3 coding sequence is TGCAGTGCTAGAAGGGGCACGGGGGGCCCTAACTACAATGAGCAGTTCTTC. Encoded protein: CSARRGTGGPNYNEQFF.

This clonotype was detected a few times. The chain couples TRBV10-1 to TRBJ1-1, with TRBD1 matching over 8 bases. This CDR3 spans 14 amino acids. J lost 4 bases, V lost 2 bases, and 3 bases had no gene match. Germline V gives CDR1 WNHNN, CDR2 SYGVQD (reference sequence). CDR3 in DNA: TGCGCCAGCAGTGAGGGACAGGGCAGCACTGAAGCTTTCTTT. It specifies CASSEGQGSTEAFF.